This TCR beta chain was recovered during a study of cytomegalovirus exposure and HLA in healthy donors. Study observations and caveats: Follow-up analysis found HLA locus-dependent TCR association rates, highest for DRB1 and lowest for HLA-C. Rare TCR sequences dominated, though some public TCRs recurred in many donors. Overall, around 160 TCR beta chains were annotated as cytomegalovirus-associated.

To note about this clone: Its antigen is still unknown.

The CDR3 length is 12 residues. The V end lost 5 bases, the J end lost 4 bases, and 8 bases lay between the germline ends. Germline CDR1 is MDHEN and CDR2 is SYDVKM. The PCR used 60 Vbeta and 13 Jbeta primers. In the authors' methods: The count from a later analysis was about 80 million unique TCR beta chains, 9.5 million to 13 million of them shared. The assay was immunoSEQ multiplex PCR, and TCRdb's table has in-frame clones only and misses some. V, J and clone size reflect that table, while D and trimming were determined from the DNA. Here the sample spans about 80,000 clones, approximately 80% being singletons.

The chain uses TRBV28 and TRBJ1-2; no reliable D call. The material sequenced was PBMCs. This TCR was sampled from a woman aged 50 to 65 in good health and CMV-seropositive. The CDR3 region has the DNA TGTGCCAGCAGTCGATCGGGCTATGGCTACACCTTC. Its translation: CASSRSGYGYTF.